This T cell receptor (beta chain) appears in the sequencing data of a study of blood T cells in healthy people across ages. Points from the study as a whole: Naive T cell percentage showed a strong correlation with TCR beta diversity.

Sample-barcoded 5' priming and a J-beta primer mix drove a second PCR of about 7 to 12 cycles. MiXCR was run by TCRdb on the 5' RACE reads, yielding one entry per CDR3 protein. The sample lists about 800,000 distinct CDR3 sequences; approximately 25% were seen once. Of note for this clonotype: The antigen is undetermined.

V lost 6 bases and J lost 4; bases outside the gene matches: 4. Germline CDR1 is SNHLY and CDR2 is FYNNEI. The CDR3 is made up of 14 amino acids. These data are also associated with another study on T cells of mothers and their children. That report adds: Barcodes for each sample and 2-4 random nucleotides were added by the M1S primer used in the second PCR.

The J gene is TRBJ2-7, the V gene TRBV2; 12 bases match TRBD1. This clonotype was sampled from a boy under 18 in good health. Source material: blood. This CDR3 is CASRGDRGQYEQYF. As DNA, the CDR3 is TGTGCCAGCAGGGGGGACAGGGGGCAGTACGAGCAGTACTTC.